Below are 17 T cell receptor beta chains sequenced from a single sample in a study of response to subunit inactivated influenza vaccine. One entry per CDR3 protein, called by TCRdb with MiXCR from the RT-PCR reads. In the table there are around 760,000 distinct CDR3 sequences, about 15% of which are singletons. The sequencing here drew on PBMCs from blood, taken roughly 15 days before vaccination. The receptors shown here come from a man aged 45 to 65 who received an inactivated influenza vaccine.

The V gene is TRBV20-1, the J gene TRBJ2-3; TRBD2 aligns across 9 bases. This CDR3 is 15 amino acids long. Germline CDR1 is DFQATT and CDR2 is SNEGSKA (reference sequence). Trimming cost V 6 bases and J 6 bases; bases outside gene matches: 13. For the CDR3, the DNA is TGCAGTGCACCCCCGCCCAGCGGGGGGTGGGATACGCAGTATTTT. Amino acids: CSAPPPSGGWDTQYF.

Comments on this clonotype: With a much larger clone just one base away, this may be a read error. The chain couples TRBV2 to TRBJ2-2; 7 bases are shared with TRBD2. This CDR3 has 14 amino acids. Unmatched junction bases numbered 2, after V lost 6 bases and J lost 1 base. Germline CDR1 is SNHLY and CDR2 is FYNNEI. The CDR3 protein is CASRASGNTGELFF. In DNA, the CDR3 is TGTGCCAGCAGGGCTAGCGGGAACACCGGGGAGCTGTTTTTT. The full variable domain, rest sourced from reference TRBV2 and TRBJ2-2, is EPEVTQTPSHQVTQMGQEVILRCVPISNHLYFYWYRQILGQKVEFLVSFYNNEISEKSEIFDDQFSVERPDGSNFTLKIRSTKLEDSAMYFCASRASGNTGELFFGEGSRLTVL.

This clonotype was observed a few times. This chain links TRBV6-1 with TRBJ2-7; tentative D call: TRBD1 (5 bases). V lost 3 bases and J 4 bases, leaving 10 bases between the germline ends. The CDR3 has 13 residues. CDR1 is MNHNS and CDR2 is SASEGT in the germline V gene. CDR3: CASSDRVVYEQYF. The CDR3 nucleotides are TGTGCCAGCAGTGACAGGGTAGTTTACGAGCAGTACTTC.

The CDR3 sequence is CASSKVRSYYGYTF. The CDR3 bases are TGTGCCAGCAGCAAAGTGAGGTCCTACTATGGCTACACCTTC. V gene TRBV21-1 combines with J gene TRBJ1-2. TRBV21-1 represents a pseudogene. The CDR3 is 14 amino acids.

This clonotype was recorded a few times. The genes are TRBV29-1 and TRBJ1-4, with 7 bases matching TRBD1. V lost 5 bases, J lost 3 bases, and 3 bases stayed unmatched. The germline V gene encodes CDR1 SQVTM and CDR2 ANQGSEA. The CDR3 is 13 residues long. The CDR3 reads CSVSTGPNEKLFF. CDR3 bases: TGCAGCGTTTCGACAGGGCCTAATGAAAAACTGTTTTTT.

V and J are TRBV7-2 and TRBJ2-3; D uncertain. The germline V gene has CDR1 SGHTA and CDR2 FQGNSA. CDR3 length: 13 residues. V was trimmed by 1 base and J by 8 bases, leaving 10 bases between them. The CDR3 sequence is CASSLDPVGTQYF. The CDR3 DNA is TGTGCCAGCAGCTTAGACCCGGTGGGTACGCAGTATTTT.

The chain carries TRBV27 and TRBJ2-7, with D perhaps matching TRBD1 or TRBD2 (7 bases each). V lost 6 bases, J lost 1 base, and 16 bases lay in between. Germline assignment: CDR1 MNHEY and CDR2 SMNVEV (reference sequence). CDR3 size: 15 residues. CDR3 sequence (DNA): TGTGCCAGCAGCGGGAGGACAGGTCTTTCCTACGAGCAGTACTTC. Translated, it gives CASSGRTGLSYEQYF.

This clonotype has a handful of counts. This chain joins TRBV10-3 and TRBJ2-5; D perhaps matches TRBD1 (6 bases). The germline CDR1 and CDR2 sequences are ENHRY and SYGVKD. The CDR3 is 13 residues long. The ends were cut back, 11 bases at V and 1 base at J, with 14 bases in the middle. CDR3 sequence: CAAGDRLQETQYF. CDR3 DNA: TGTGCCGCCGGCGACAGGCTCCAAGAGACCCAGTACTTC.

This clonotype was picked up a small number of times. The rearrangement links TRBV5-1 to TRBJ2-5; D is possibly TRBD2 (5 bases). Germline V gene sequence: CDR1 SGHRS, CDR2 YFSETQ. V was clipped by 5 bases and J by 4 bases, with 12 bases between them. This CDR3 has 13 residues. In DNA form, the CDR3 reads TGCGCCAGCAGGGAGAGGGTCGGAGAGACCCAGTACTTC. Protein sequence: CASRERVGETQYF.

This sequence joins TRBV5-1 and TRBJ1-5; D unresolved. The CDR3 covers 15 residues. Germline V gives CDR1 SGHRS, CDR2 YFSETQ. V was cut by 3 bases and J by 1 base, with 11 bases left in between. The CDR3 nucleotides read TGCGCCAGCAGCTCCTCCGGGCAGAGCAATCAGCCCCAGCATTTT. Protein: CASSSSGQSNQPQHF.

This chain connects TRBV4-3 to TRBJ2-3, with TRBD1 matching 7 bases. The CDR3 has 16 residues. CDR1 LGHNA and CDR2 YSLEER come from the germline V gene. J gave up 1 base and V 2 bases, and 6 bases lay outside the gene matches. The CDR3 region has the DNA TGCGCCAGCAGCCAAAGAGCCGGGACAGGCACAGATACGCAGTATTTT. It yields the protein CASSQRAGTGTDTQYF.

The CDR3 coding sequence is TGCAGTGCTAGAGATTTCAAGGGGCCGGTCTATGGCTACACCTTC. This gives the protein CSARDFKGPVYGYTF. The chain employs TRBV20-1 and TRBJ1-2, with D maybe TRBD1 (5 bases). The CDR3 has 15 residues. Germline assignment: CDR1 DFQATT and CDR2 SNEGSKA (reference sequence). With 0 bases removed from V and 4 bases from J, the gap between germline ends came to 15 bases.

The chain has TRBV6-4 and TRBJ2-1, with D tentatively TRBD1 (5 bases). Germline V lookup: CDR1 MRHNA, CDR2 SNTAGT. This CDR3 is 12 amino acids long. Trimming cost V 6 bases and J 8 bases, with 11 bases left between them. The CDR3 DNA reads TGTGCCAGCAGAGCCCAGGGCCATGAGCAGTTCTTC. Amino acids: CASRAQGHEQFF.

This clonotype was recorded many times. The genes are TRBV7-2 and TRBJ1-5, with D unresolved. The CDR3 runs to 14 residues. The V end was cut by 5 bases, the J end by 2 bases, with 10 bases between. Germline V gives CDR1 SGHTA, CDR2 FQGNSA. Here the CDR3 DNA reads TGTGCCAGCAGCCCTACAAGGGGCAATCAGCCCCAGCATTTT. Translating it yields CASSPTRGNQPQHF.

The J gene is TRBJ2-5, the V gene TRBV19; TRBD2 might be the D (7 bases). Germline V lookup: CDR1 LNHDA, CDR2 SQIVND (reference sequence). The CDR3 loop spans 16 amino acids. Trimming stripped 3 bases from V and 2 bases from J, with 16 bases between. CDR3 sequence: CASSMGLGGGQETQYF. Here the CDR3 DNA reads TGTGCCAGTAGTATGGGGCTGGGAGGGGGACAAGAGACCCAGTACTTC.

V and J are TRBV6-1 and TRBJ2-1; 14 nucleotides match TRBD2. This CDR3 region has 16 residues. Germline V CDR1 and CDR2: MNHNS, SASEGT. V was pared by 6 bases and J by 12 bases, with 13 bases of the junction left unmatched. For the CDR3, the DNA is TGTGCCAGCAGCCGAGGACTAGCGGGAGGCCTGGGGGGGCAGTTCTTC. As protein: CASSRGLAGGLGGQFF.

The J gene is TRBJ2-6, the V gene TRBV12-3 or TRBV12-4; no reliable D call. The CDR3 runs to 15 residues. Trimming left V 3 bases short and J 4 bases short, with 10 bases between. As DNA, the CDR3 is TGTGCCAGCAGTTTCTGGGTCCGCGGGGCCAACGTCCTGACTTTC. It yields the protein CASSFWVRGANVLTF.